These 28 T cell receptor beta chains came from one sample sequenced in a study of T cell responses to AZD1222 COVID-19 vaccine. This table comes from immunoSEQ multiplex PCR, and its TCRdb copy is limited to in-frame clones, with some not included. The sample consists of around 120,000 clones, around 90% of them appearing once. The sequencing used peripheral blood, collected on day 0 of AZD1222 vaccination. Receptor source: an adult in good health.

The V gene is TRBV7-2, the J gene TRBJ2-3; no clear D gene. Trimming left V 2 bases short and J 2 bases short, with 8 bases between. Germline loops: CDR1 SGHTA, CDR2 FQGNSA. The CDR3 covers 14 residues. In nucleotides, the CDR3 is TGTGCCAGCAGCTTAAATCCTTCCACAGATACGCAGTATTTT. It specifies CASSLNPSTDTQYF. The whole variable domain, filled in from reference TRBV7-2 and TRBJ2-3, reads GAGVSQSPSNKVTEKGKDVELRCDPISGHTALYWYRQSLGQGLEFLIYFQGNSAPDKSGLPSDRFSAERTGGSVSTLTIQRTQQEDSAVYLCASSLNPSTDTQYFGPGTRLTVL.

CDR3: CASSTGYNEKLFF. In nucleotides, the CDR3 is TGTGCCAGCAGTACAGGATATAATGAAAAACTGTTTTTT. This sequence joins TRBV5-5 and TRBJ1-4, with a weak D call TRBD1 (5 bases). Germline values: CDR1 SGHKS, CDR2 YYEKEE (reference sequence). V gave up 5 bases and J gave up 4 bases, with 9 bases separating them. The CDR3 consists of 13 residues. The entire variable domain, with the rest obtained from reference TRBV5-5 and TRBJ1-4, is as follows: DAGVTQSPTHLIKTRGQQVTLRCSPISGHKSVSWYQQVLGQGPQFIFQYYEKEERGRGNFPDRFSARQFPNYSSELNVNALLLGDSALYLCASSTGYNEKLFFGSGTQLSVL.

The chain employs TRBV4-1 and TRBJ1-1, with TRBD1 as a possible D gene (6 bases). Trimming took 3 bases from V and 4 from J, leaving 15 bases between them. Germline V gene lookup returns CDR1 MGHRA and CDR2 YSYEKL. The CDR3 length is 15 residues. The CDR3 nucleotides are TGCGCCAGCAGCCAGAGTCACAGGGTAGGCACTGAAGCTTTCTTT. Translating gives CASSQSHRVGTEAFF.

The chain links TRBV25-1 to TRBJ2-1, with unresolved D. The germline V and J ends were trimmed by 3 bases and 0 bases, with 9 bases remaining between them. The germline V gene has CDR1 MGHDK and CDR2 SYGVNS. This CDR3 is 15 amino acids long. This chain's CDR3 is CASSDPSSSYNEQFF. The CDR3 DNA reads as TGTGCCAGCAGTGACCCCTCCAGCTCCTACAATGAGCAGTTCTTC.

The rearrangement joins TRBV5-4 to TRBJ1-2; tentatively, D is TRBD1 (6 bases). CDR3 length equals 14 residues. Germline CDR1 is SGHNT and CDR2 is YYREEE (reference sequence). Trimming left V 9 bases short and J 7 bases short, with 22 bases between. The CDR3 DNA is TGTGCCACGTATTGGGGGGACATTAGAAGTGGCTACACCTTC. This translates into CATYWGDIRSGYTF.

The gene calls are TRBV12-3 or TRBV12-4 and TRBJ1-2; D uncertain. V lost 1 base to trimming and J lost 12 bases, with 9 bases between them. The CDR3 is 11 amino acids. CDR3 protein: CASSLDSRDTF. The CDR3 DNA sequence: TGTGCCAGCAGTTTAGACTCGAGGGACACCTTC.

This clone has a single count. CDR3 sequence reads: CASSYSRGLDEQFF. The CDR3 region has the DNA TGTGCCAGCAGTTACTCAAGAGGGTTGGATGAGCAGTTCTTC. The chain links TRBV6-5 to TRBJ2-1; perhaps TRBD2 as D (5 bases). The V gene's germline CDR1 is MNHEY and CDR2 SVGAGI. CDR3 length: 14 residues. Trimming pared 0 bases from V and 8 bases from J, leaving 11 bases between.

The chain has TRBV28 and TRBJ1-1; D uncertain. CDR1 is MDHEN, CDR2 SYDVKM, per germline. V lost 6 bases, J lost 5 bases, and 10 bases lay in between. This CDR3 contains 12 residues. CDR3 DNA: TGTGCCAGCAGCTCCATTCGGACTGAAGCTTTCTTT. This gives the protein CASSSIRTEAFF.

V and J are TRBV28 and TRBJ2-4, with 7 nucleotides matching TRBD1. CDR1 is MDHEN, CDR2 SYDVKM, per germline. The CDR3 is made up of 13 amino acids. The V and J ends lost 4 bases and 7 bases, in that order; junction bases with no gene match: 4. CDR3 coding DNA: TGTGCCAGCAGTTCGGACAGGTCGAACATTCAGTACTTC. Translated, it gives CASSSDRSNIQYF.

This clone came up once. The DNA for the CDR3 is TGTGCTAACCGGGACAGCTCCTACGAGCAGTACTTC. It specifies CANRDSSYEQYF. The V and J genes are TRBV14 and TRBJ2-7; 7 nucleotides agree with TRBD1. CDR1 SGHDN and CDR2 FVKESK come from the germline V gene. This CDR3 has 12 residues.

This chain joins TRBV27 and TRBJ1-4, with D hard to call. Per the germline V gene, CDR1 is MNHEY and CDR2 is SMNVEV (reference sequence). Between the trimmed V and J ends, which lost 2 bases and 3 bases, there was a span of 4 bases. This CDR3 contains 13 residues. The DNA of the CDR3 is TGTGCCAGCAGTTTAGTCCCTAATGAAAAACTGTTTTTT. Its protein product is CASSLVPNEKLFF.

The chain combines TRBV10-3 with TRBJ1-1; TRBD1 matches at 9 bases. V gave up 3 bases and J gave up 4 bases; unmatched junction bases: 3. Germline CDR1 and CDR2: ENHRY and SYGVKD. The CDR3 is 14 amino acids. In DNA form, the CDR3 reads TGTGCCATCAGTGAAGACAGGGGGTCCACTGAAGCTTTCTTT. Its protein is CAISEDRGSTEAFF.

This chain links TRBV7-2 with TRBJ1-4; tentative D call: TRBD1 (5 bases). Germline CDR1 reads SGHTA; CDR2 reads FQGNSA. The V end was cut by 5 bases, the J end by 3 bases, with 16 bases between. CDR3 size: 16 residues. CDR3 bases: TGTGCCAGCAGCCGTAATACAGGATCTCCTAATGAAAAACTGTTTTTT. Its translation: CASSRNTGSPNEKLFF.

Ten or more counts support this clone. The rearrangement links TRBV7-2 to TRBJ1-2, with TRBD1 as a possible D gene (6 bases). The CDR3 runs 12 residues. V was pared by 1 base and J by 7 bases, with 7 bases between. Germline CDR1 and CDR2: SGHTA and FQGNSA. CDR3 sequence reads: CASSLDRVGYTF. The CDR3 bases are TGTGCCAGCAGCTTAGACAGGGTTGGCTACACCTTC.

V usage is TRBV10-2 and J usage is TRBJ2-1; 9 nucleotides match TRBD1. Losses at the gene ends were 3 bases for V and 3 bases for J; bases not matched to a gene: 3. The CDR3 spans 15 residues. Germline-derived CDR1 and CDR2 are WSHSY and SAAADI. Here the CDR3 DNA reads TGCGCCAGCAGTGAAGGGACAGGGTACTACAATGAGCAGTTCTTC. Protein sequence: CASSEGTGYYNEQFF.

This clone showed up just once. The V and J genes are TRBV3-1 (or the pseudogene TRBV3-2) and TRBJ1-2; D might be TRBD1 (6 bases). Germline CDR1 and CDR2: LGHDT and YNNKEL (reference sequence). The CDR3 is made up of 14 amino acids. Trimming left V 5 bases short and J 2 bases short, with 12 bases between. The CDR3 loop is CASSSGGANYGYTF. The CDR3 DNA is TGTGCCAGCAGCTCGGGGGGCGCCAACTATGGCTACACCTTC.

The chain employs TRBV3-1 (or the pseudogene TRBV3-2) and TRBJ2-2; 8 bases fit TRBD2. From germline, CDR1 is LGHDT and CDR2 YNNKEL (reference sequence). After removal of 4 bases from V and 4 bases from J, the junction contained 8 bases not matched to a gene. CDR3 length: 16 residues. The CDR3 protein is CASSLRTSRSTGELFF. CDR3 nucleotide sequence: TGTGCCAGCAGCCTAAGGACTAGCAGAAGCACCGGGGAGCTGTTTTTT.

This clone was seen just once. V is TRBV6-2 or TRBV6-3 and J is TRBJ1-2; no clear D gene. Trimming removed 0 bases from V and 4 bases from J, with 12 bases in between. Germline CDR1 and CDR2: MNHEY and SVGEGT. The CDR3 extends over 15 amino acids. CDR3 sequence: CASSYSVDGPYGYTF. DNA for the CDR3: TGTGCCAGCAGTTACTCTGTCGACGGACCCTATGGCTACACCTTC.

CDR3 in amino acids: CASSLGYSYEQYF. CDR3 DNA: TGCGCCAGCAGCTTGGGCTATTCCTACGAGCAGTACTTC. The chain combines TRBV5-1 with TRBJ2-7; D is unresolved. The length of the CDR3 is 13 residues. V dropped 0 bases and J dropped 1 base, with 5 bases sitting between them. Germline loops: CDR1 SGHRS, CDR2 YFSETQ.

The V call is TRBV7-2, the J call TRBJ1-1; D might be TRBD1 (5 bases). The CDR3 sequence is 14 residues long. In germline, CDR1 is SGHTA, CDR2 FQGNSA. V lost 5 bases and J 0 bases, leaving 10 bases between the germline ends. CDR3 region: CASSRGQLNTEAFF. DNA of the CDR3: TGTGCCAGCAGCCGCGGACAACTGAACACTGAAGCTTTCTTT. Full variable domain (missing parts from reference TRBV7-2 and TRBJ1-1): GAGVSQSPSNKVTEKGKDVELRCDPISGHTALYWYRQSLGQGLEFLIYFQGNSAPDKSGLPSDRFSAERTGGSVSTLTIQRTQQEDSAVYLCASSRGQLNTEAFFGQGTRLTVV.

The chain links TRBV7-2 to TRBJ2-7; possibly TRBD2 for D (5 bases). Trimming cost V 1 base and J 7 bases, with 14 bases left between them. Germline V gene data show CDR1 as SGHTA and CDR2 as FQGNSA. There are 14 residues in the CDR3. The CDR3 nucleotides are TGTGCCAGCAGCTTAGGGCGGGCCGCCAGGGAGCAGTACTTC. Translated: CASSLGRAAREQYF.

This clone was seen a single time. This sequence joins TRBV10-3 and TRBJ2-7; D is perhaps TRBD1 or TRBD2 (5 bases each). The V and J ends lost 4 bases and 4 bases respectively, with 11 bases between them. This CDR3 has 13 residues. Germline CDR1 and CDR2: ENHRY and SYGVKD. CDR3: CAISAGTSYEQYF. Written as DNA, the CDR3 is TGTGCCATCAGTGCCGGGACGTCTTACGAGCAGTACTTC.

A few counts support this clone. This chain links TRBV27 with TRBJ2-2; D is unclear. Trimming removed 2 bases at V and 8 bases at J, with 12 bases between. Per the germline V gene, CDR1 is MNHEY and CDR2 is SMNVEV (reference sequence). The length of the CDR3 is 14 residues. CDR3: CASSLKTLRGELFF. DNA of the CDR3: TGTGCCAGCAGTTTAAAGACCCTTAGGGGGGAGCTGTTTTTT.

This clone was observed once. This specimen includes other DNA sequences encoding the same CDR3. The chain joins TRBV24-1 to TRBJ2-2; 7 positions agree with TRBD1. The CDR3 is 16 residues long. The germline V gene encodes CDR1 KGHDR and CDR2 SFDVKD. The junction had 7 bases not matched to a gene; V was cut back by 4 bases and J by 3 bases. The CDR3 region is CATSDSTGADTGELFF. The CDR3 DNA is TGTGCCACCAGTGACTCCACAGGGGCGGACACCGGGGAGCTGTTTTTT.

The chain combines TRBV2 with TRBJ2-5; 14 bases align to TRBD2. This CDR3 spans 16 amino acids. From germline, CDR1 is SNHLY and CDR2 FYNNEI. V shed 3 bases, J shed 4 bases, and the junction held 4 bases outside the gene matches. The CDR3 nucleotides are TGTGCCAGCAGTGACGGACTAGCGGGAGGAGTAGAGACCCAGTACTTC. Translated: CASSDGLAGGVETQYF.

V and J are TRBV28 and TRBJ1-5, with TRBD1 matching 9 bases. This CDR3 spans 16 amino acids. Germline V gene data show CDR1 as MDHEN and CDR2 as SYDVKM. Trimming at V came to 2 bases and at J to 7 bases, leaving 9 bases not matched to a gene. The CDR3, as DNA: TGTGCCAGCAGTTTAGCCCAGAGGACAGGGGACCAGCCCCAGCATTTT. Translated: CASSLAQRTGDQPQHF.

The V and J genes are TRBV2 and TRBJ1-2, with 10 bases lining up with TRBD1. Looked up from germline, CDR1 is SNHLY and CDR2 is FYNNEI. With 2 bases clipped from V and 7 bases from J, the junction kept 4 bases outside the gene matches. The CDR3 consists of 14 residues. CDR3: CASSETGQGSGYTF. CDR3 nucleotides: TGTGCCAGCAGTGAAACGGGACAGGGGTCTGGCTACACCTTC.

The chain carries TRBV4-3 and TRBJ2-1, with 10 bases matching TRBD2. V shed 4 bases, J shed 8 bases, and the junction held 5 bases outside the gene matches. The CDR3 runs 14 residues. Germline CDR1 and CDR2: LGHNA and YSLEER. The CDR3 DNA is TGCGCCAGCAGCCTTCTCGGGACTAGCGATGAGCAGTTCTTC. This encodes CASSLLGTSDEQFF.